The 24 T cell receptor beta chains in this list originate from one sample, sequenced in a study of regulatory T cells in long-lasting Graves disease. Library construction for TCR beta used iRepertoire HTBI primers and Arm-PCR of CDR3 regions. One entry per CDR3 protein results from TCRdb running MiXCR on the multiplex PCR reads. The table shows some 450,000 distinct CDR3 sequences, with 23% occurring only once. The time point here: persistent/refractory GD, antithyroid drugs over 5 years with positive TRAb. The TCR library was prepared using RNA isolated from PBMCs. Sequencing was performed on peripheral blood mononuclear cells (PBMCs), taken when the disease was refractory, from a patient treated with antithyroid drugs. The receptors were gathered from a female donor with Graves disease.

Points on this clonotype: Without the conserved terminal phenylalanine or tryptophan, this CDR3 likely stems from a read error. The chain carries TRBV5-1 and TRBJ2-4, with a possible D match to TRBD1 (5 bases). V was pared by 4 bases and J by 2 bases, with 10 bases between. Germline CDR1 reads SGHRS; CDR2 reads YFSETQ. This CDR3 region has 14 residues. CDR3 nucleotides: TGCGCCAGCAGCCCGACAGCTTCCAAAAACATTCAGTACCTC. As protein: CASSPTASKNIQYL.

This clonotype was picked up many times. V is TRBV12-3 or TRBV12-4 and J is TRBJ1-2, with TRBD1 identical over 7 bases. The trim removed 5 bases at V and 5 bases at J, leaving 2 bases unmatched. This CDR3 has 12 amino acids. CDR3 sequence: CASSRTGYGYTF. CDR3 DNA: TGTGCCAGCAGTAGGACAGGTTATGGCTACACCTTC.

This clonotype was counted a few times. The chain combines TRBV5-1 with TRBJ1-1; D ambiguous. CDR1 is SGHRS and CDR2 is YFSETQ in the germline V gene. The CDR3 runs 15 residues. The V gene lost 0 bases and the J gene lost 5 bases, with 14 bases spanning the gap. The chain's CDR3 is CASSLGRAGRTEAFF. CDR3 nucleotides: TGCGCCAGCAGCTTGGGACGGGCGGGAAGGACTGAAGCTTTCTTT.

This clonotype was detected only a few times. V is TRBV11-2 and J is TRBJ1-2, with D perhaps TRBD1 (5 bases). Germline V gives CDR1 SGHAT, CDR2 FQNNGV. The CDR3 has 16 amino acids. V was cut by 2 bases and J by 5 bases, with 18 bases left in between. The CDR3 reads CASSLNRHREPYGYTF. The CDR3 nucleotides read TGTGCCAGCAGCTTAAACAGGCATCGGGAACCTTATGGCTACACCTTC.

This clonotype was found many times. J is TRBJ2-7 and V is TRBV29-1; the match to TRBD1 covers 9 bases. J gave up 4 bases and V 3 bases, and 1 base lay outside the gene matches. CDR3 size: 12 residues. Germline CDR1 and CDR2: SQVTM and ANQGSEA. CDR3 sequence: CSVDGTGYEQYF. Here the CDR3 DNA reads TGCAGCGTTGACGGGACAGGGTACGAGCAGTACTTC.

Here the CDR3 DNA reads TGCGCCAGCAGCTATAGACTAGATGGGAACAATGAGCAGTTCTTC. Encoded protein: CASSYRLDGNNEQFF. The chain is built from TRBV5-1 and TRBJ2-1; maybe TRBD2 (6 bases). This CDR3 is 15 amino acids long. The germline V gene encodes CDR1 SGHRS and CDR2 YFSETQ. The ends were cut back, 3 bases at V and 5 bases at J, with 15 bases in the middle. Based on the CDR3 plus reference TRBV5-1 and TRBJ2-1, the full variable domain is KAGVTQTPRYLIKTRGQQVTLSCSPISGHRSVSWYQQTPGQGLQFLFEYFSETQRNKGNFPGRFSGRQFSNSRSEMNVSTLELGDSALYLCASSYRLDGNNEQFFGPGTRLTVL.

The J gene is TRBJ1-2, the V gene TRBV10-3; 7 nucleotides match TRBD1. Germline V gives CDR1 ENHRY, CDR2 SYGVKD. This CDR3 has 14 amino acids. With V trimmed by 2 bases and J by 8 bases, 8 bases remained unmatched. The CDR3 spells CAISERLTGAGYTF. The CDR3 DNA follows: TGTGCCATCAGTGAGAGGCTTACAGGGGCCGGCTACACCTTC.

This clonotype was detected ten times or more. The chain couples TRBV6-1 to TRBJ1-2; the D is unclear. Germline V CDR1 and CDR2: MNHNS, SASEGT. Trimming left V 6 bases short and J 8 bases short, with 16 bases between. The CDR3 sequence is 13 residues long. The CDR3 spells CASSPGRLRGYTF. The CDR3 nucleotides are TGTGCCAGCAGCCCGGGAAGGTTACGGGGCTACACCTTC.

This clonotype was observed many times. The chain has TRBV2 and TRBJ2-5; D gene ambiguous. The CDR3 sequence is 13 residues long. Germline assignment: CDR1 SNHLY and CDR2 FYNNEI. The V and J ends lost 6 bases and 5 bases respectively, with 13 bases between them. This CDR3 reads CASRIPIGETQYF. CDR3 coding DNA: TGTGCCAGCAGGATACCAATCGGGGAGACCCAGTACTTC.

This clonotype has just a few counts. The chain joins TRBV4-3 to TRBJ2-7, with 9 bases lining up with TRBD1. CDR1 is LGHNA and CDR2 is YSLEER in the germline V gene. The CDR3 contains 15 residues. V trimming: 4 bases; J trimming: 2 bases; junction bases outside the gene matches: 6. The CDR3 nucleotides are TGCGCCAGCAGCCCCGGGACAGGGTCCGCCTACGAGCAGTACTTC. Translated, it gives CASSPGTGSAYEQYF.

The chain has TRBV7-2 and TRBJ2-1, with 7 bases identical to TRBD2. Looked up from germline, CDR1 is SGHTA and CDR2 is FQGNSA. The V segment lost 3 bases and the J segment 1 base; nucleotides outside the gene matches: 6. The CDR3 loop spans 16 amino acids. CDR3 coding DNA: TGTGCCAGCAGCTTCAGTGCGGGAGTTTCCTACAATGAGCAGTTCTTC. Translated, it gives CASSFSAGVSYNEQFF.

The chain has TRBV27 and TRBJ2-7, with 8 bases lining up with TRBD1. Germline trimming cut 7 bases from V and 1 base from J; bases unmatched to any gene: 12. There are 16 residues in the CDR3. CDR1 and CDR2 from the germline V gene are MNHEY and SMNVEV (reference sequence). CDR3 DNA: TGTGCCAGCATTGCCACGGCTCGGGACAGGTCCTACGAGCAGTACTTC. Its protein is CASIATARDRSYEQYF.

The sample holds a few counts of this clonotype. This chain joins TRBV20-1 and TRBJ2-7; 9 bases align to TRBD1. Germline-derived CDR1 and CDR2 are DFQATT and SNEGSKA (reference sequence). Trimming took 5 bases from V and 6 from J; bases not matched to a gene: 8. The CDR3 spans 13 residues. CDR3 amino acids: CSAGTGFGSEQYF. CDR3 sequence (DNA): TGCAGTGCTGGGACAGGGTTCGGTTCCGAGCAGTACTTC.

CDR3 coding DNA: TGTGCCAGCAGCTCCAGGGTCCGGGCCACCTATGGCTACACCTTC. This sequence encodes CASSSRVRATYGYTF. The chain couples TRBV27 to TRBJ1-2, with a tentative D call TRBD1 (5 bases). The V end lost 6 bases, the J end lost 4 bases, and 18 bases lay between the germline ends. This CDR3 is built from 15 residues. CDR1 MNHEY and CDR2 SMNVEV come from the germline V gene (reference sequence).

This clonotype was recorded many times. The CDR3: CASSEVDGAYEQYF. The CDR3 region has the DNA TGTGCCAGCAGTGAAGTGGACGGTGCCTACGAGCAGTACTTC. The chain uses TRBV2 and TRBJ2-7; D ambiguous. V was cut by 1 base and J by 2 bases, with 9 bases left in between. Germline CDR1 SNHLY, CDR2 FYNNEI. This CDR3 spans 14 amino acids.

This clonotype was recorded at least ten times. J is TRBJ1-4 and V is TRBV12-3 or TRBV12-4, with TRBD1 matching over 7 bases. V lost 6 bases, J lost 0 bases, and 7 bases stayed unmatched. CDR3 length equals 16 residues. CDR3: CASSRQGPATNEKLFF. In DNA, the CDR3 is TGTGCCAGCAGCCGACAGGGCCCCGCAACTAATGAAAAACTGTTTTTT.

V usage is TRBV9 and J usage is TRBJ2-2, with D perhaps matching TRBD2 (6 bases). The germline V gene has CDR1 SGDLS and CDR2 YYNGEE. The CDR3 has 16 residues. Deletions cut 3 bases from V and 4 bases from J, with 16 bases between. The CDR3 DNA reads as TGTGCCAGCAGCGCCGCGGGACTCCCCATCACCGGGGAGCTGTTTTTT. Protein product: CASSAAGLPITGELFF.

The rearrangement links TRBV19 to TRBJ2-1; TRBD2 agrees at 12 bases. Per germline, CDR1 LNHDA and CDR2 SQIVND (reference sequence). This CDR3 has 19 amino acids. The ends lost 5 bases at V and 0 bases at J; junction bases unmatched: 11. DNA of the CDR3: TGTGCCAGTAGTGCATCGGGACTAGCGGGTACGAGCTCCTACAATGAGCAGTTCTTC. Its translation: CASSASGLAGTSSYNEQFF.

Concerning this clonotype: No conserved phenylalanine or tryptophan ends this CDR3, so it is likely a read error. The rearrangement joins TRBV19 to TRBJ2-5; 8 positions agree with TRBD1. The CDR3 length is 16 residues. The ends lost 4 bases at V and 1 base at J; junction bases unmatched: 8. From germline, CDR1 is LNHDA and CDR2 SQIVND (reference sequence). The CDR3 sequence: CASSKGTGTLQETQYL. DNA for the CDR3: TGTGCCAGTAGTAAAGGGACAGGTACACTCCAAGAGACCCAGTACCTC.

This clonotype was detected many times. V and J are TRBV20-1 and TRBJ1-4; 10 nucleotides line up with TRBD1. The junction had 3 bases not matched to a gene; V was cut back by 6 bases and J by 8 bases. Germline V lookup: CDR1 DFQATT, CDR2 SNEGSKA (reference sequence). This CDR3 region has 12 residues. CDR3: CSAGQGREKLFF. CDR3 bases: TGCAGTGCGGGACAGGGGAGAGAAAAACTGTTTTTT.

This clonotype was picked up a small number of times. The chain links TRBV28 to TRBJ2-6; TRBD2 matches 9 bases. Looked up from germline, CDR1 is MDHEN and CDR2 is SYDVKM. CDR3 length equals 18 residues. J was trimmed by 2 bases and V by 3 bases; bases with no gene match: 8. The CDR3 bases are TGTGCCAGCAGTTTCCCCCAGGTAGCGGGAGCTGGGGCCAACGTCCTGACTTTC. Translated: CASSFPQVAGAGANVLTF.

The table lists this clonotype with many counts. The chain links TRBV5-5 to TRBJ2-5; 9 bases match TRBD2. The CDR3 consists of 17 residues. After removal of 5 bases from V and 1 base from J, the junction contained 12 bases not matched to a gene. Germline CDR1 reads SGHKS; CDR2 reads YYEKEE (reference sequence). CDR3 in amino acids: CASSFPWREGPQETQYF. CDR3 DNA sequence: TGTGCCAGCAGTTTCCCTTGGCGGGAGGGCCCCCAAGAGACCCAGTACTTC.

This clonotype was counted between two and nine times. The CDR3 region is CASRMRQGNSYEQYF. CDR3 bases: TGCGCCAGCAGAATGAGACAGGGAAACTCCTACGAGCAGTACTTC. The V gene is TRBV5-1, the J gene TRBJ2-7, with 7 nucleotides matching TRBD1. CDR3 length: 15 amino acids. J gave up 0 bases and V 5 bases, and 8 bases lay outside the gene matches. Germline CDR1 is SGHRS and CDR2 is YFSETQ.

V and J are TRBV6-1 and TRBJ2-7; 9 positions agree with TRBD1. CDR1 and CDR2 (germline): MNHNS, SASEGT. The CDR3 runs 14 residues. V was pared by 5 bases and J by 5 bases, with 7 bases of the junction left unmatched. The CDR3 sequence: CASSRPGQGHEQYF. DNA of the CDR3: TGTGCCAGCAGTAGACCGGGACAGGGCCACGAGCAGTACTTC.